This TCR beta chain was observed in a study of T cells in Graves' hyperthyroidism and ophthalmopathy. Study observations and caveats: The model foresaw ophthalmopathy a median roughly 6 months prior to onset. Appearing also in blood were most of the thyroid clonotypes expanded above 0.001. Stable hyperthyroidism was told apart from ophthalmopathy by a model built on 13 V-J features.

There are 12 residues in the CDR3. From germline, CDR1 is WSHSY and CDR2 SAAADI. Template material for amplifying TCR beta CDR3 regions consisted of RNA transcripts. Primed by the HTBI set, a first-round RT-PCR was run on the TCR CDR3. In TCRdb, the multiplex PCR reads were re-called with MiXCR into one record per CDR3 protein. The table records roughly 500,000 distinct CDR3 sequences, 40% to 50% of them present only once. This clonotype has at least ten counts. The antigen is not known. One end of the junction is discordant with germline, which a read error may explain. Thyroid ultrasound, orbital computed tomography, clinical symptoms, and serum thyroxine and TRAb underpinned diagnoses.

The sequencing input was peripheral blood or thyroid tissue (not recorded which). This TCR derives from an adult woman with Graves' disease, either hyperthyroidism or ophthalmopathy (not recorded which). V usage is TRBV10-2 and J usage is TRBJ2-7; D unclear. The chain's CDR3 is CASSETGYEQYF. The CDR3 DNA follows: TGTGCCAGCAGTGAGACGGGCTACGAGCAGTACTTC.